This is a list of T cell receptor beta chains from one sample in a study of regulatory T cells in long-lasting Graves disease. One entry per CDR3 protein, called by TCRdb with MiXCR from the multiplex PCR reads. The sample lists roughly 320,000 distinct CDR3 sequences, over 15% occurring once. This same sample was also part of a study on T cells in Graves' hyperthyroidism and ophthalmopathy.

Sequenced material: peripheral blood mononuclear cells (PBMCs), taken at new diagnosis, from a patient treated with antithyroid drugs. The source is a man aged 40-49 years with Graves disease. Both conserved end residues are part of each CDR3. D genes are given only for firm matches. The listing skips clone size in some rows; elsewhere it reads once, few, many or a size class.

d_gene,abundance,j_gene,v_gene,CDR3aa,CDR3nt
-,many,TRBJ2-6,TRBV24-1,CATSRGTNVLTF,TGTGCCACCAGTCGTGGGACGAACGTCCTGACTTTC
-,many,TRBJ2-3,TRBV2,CASSERADTQYF,TGTGCCAGCAGTGAAAGGGCAGATACGCAGTATTTT
-,-,TRBJ2-1,TRBV5-1,CASSPKGAGYMDEQFF,TGCGCCAGCAGCCCCAAAGGTGCGGGGTACATGGATGAGCAGTTCTTC
-,few,TRBJ2-6,TRBV12-3/TRBV12-4,CASSFQLSGANVLTF,TGTGCCAGCAGTTTCCAACTCTCTGGGGCCAACGTCCTGACTTTC
-,-,TRBJ2-2,TRBV4-2,CASSQGSWEANTGELFF,TGTGCCAGCAGCCAAGGGAGTTGGGAGGCGAACACCGGGGAGCTGTTTTTT
TRBD2,few,TRBJ2-1,TRBV20-1,CSAPRAEAGGGSSYNEQFF,TGCAGTGCACCGCGGGCGGAAGCGGGGGGGGGAAGCTCCTACAATGAGCAGTTCTTC
TRBD1,few,TRBJ1-5,TRBV20-1,CSASEAGTGDQPQHF,TGCAGTGCTTCCGAGGCGGGGACAGGGGACCAGCCCCAGCATTTT
-,-,TRBJ2-5,TRBV7-2,CASSLAGFGETQYF,TGTGCCAGCAGCTTAGCGGGGTTCGGAGAGACCCAGTACTTC
-,many,TRBJ1-6,TRBV3-1,CASSQRGSPLHF,TGTGCCAGCAGCCAGAGGGGTTCACCCCTCCACTTT
-,many,TRBJ2-2,TRBV5-1,CASSLGQNTGELFF,TGTGCCAGCAGCTTAGGCCAGAACACCGGGGAGCTGTTTTTT
TRBD1,many,TRBJ1-2,TRBV4-2,CASSQNQGAYGYTF,TGTGCCAGCAGCCAGAATCAGGGGGCCTATGGCTACACCTTC
-,many,TRBJ1-2,TRBV2,CASKQRGNYGYTF,TGTGCCAGCAAACAACGGGGGAACTATGGCTACACCTTC
TRBD1,-,TRBJ1-2,TRBV11-2,CASSIGQGDYGYTF,TGTGCCAGCAGCATCGGACAGGGGGACTATGGCTACACCTTC
-,many,TRBJ1-1,TRBV5-1,CASSLRQPPSEEAFF,TGCGCCAGCAGCTTGCGTCAGCCCCCGAGTGAGGAAGCTTTCTTT
-,many,TRBJ2-7,TRBV12-3/TRBV12-4,CASSASAGTEGQYF,TGTGCCAGCAGTGCTTCTGCGGGTACCGAGGGGCAGTACTTC
TRBD1,many,TRBJ2-5,TRBV7-2,CASSYDREETQYF,TGTGCCAGCAGTTACGACAGGGAAGAGACCCAGTACTTC
-,many,TRBJ2-3,TRBV9,CASSQSAGYIGDTQYF,TGTGCCAGCAGTCAATCGGCGGGTTACATCGGAGATACGCAGTATTTT
-,many,TRBJ2-5,TRBV7-9,CASSLGQLQETQYF,TGTGCCAGCAGCCTAGGACAGCTCCAAGAGACCCAGTACTTC
TRBD2,many,TRBJ2-2,TRBV20-1,CSARLAGAGELFF,TGCAGTGCTAGACTAGCGGGGGCCGGGGAGCTGTTTTTT
TRBD1,many,TRBJ2-7,TRBV12-5,CASSTLGTGNYEQYF,TGTGCTAGTTCCACCTTGGGGACAGGGAATTACGAGCAGTACTTC
-,many,TRBJ2-7,TRBV15,CATSRDYSPYEQYF,TGTGCCACCAGCAGAGATTACTCCCCCTACGAGCAGTACTTC
TRBD2,few,TRBJ2-3,TRBV7-2,CASSFGGLAGGGTQYF,TGTGCCAGCAGCTTTGGGGGGCTAGCGGGGGGAGGTACGCAGTATTTT
-,-,TRBJ2-7,TRBV7-9,CASSPREGLSSYEQYF,TGTGCCAGCAGCCCAAGAGAGGGCTTGAGCTCCTACGAGCAGTACTTC
TRBD1,many,TRBJ1-3,TRBV3-1,CASSPDRVYTIYF,TGTGCCAGCAGCCCCGACAGGGTATACACCATATATTTT
TRBD1,few,TRBJ2-2,TRBV10-3,CAISHGQGSTGELFF,TGTGCCATCAGTCACGGACAGGGGAGCACCGGGGAGCTGTTTTTT
-,many,TRBJ2-2,TRBV24-1,CATSESGRGRLTGELFF,TGTGCCACCAGTGAGTCCGGGAGGGGGCGCCTGACCGGGGAGCTGTTTTTT
-,-,TRBJ2-7,TRBV10-1,CASSESRQGIAYF,TGCGCCAGCAGTGAGTCTAGGCAGGGAATTGCGTACTTC
-,-,TRBJ1-2,TRBV28,CASSPPGGSNYGYTF,TGTGCCAGCAGTCCCCCGGGGGGGTCCAACTATGGCTACACCTTC
-,many,TRBJ2-1,TRBV6-1,CASSEEYNEQFF,TGTGCCAGCAGTGAAGAGTACAATGAGCAGTTCTTC
TRBD1,many,TRBJ1-2,TRBV2,CASSQTQGANYGYTF,TGTGCCAGCAGTCAGACACAGGGGGCTAACTATGGCTACACCTTC
-,many,TRBJ1-1,TRBV18,CASSPGINTEAFF,TGTGCCAGCTCACCAGGCATAAACACTGAAGCTTTCTTT
-,many,TRBJ2-7,TRBV7-2,CASSLKGAYEQYF,TGTGCCAGCAGCCTCAAAGGAGCCTACGAGCAGTACTTC
TRBD1,few,TRBJ1-1,TRBV19,CASSISGGEYEAFF,TGTGCCAGTAGTATCTCAGGGGGCGAGTATGAAGCTTTCTTT
TRBD1,few,TRBJ1-2,TRBV3-1,CASSQGDSNYGYTF,TGTGCCAGCAGCCAAGGGGACAGCAACTATGGCTACACCTTC
TRBD1,many,TRBJ1-1,TRBV27,CASKGQVNTEAFF,TGTGCCAGCAAAGGACAGGTGAACACTGAAGCTTTCTTT
TRBD1,-,TRBJ2-7,TRBV6-2/TRBV6-3,CASSISWDRSSYEQYF,TGTGCCAGCAGCATCTCTTGGGACAGGAGCTCCTACGAGCAGTACTTC
-,-,TRBJ2-7,TRBV7-2,CASTPGTGTYEQYF,TGTGCCAGCACCCCCGGGACCGGCACCTACGAGCAGTACTTC
-,many,TRBJ2-3,TRBV6-1,CASSEVAHRTDTQYF,TGTGCCAGCAGTGAAGTGGCACATCGCACAGATACGCAGTACTTT
-,many,TRBJ2-1,TRBV7-2,CASSLALGAVDNEQFF,TGTGCCAGCAGCTTAGCGCTAGGGGCGGTGGACAATGAGCAGTTCTTC
TRBD1,many,TRBJ1-1,TRBV5-1,CASSLYGTGDLRTFF,TGCGCCAGCAGCTTGTACGGGACAGGGGATCTCCGGACTTTCTTT
-,many,TRBJ1-3,TRBV3-1,CASSQDSAGAGNTIYF,TGTGCCAGCAGCCAAGATTCAGCAGGGGCTGGAAACACCATATATTTT